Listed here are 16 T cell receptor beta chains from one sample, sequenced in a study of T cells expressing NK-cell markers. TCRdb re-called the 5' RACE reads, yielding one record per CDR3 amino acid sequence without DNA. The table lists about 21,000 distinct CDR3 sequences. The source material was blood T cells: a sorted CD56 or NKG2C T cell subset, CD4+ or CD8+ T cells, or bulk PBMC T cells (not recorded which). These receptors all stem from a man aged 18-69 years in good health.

This CDR3 is CASSYGQGDSYEQYF. V gene TRBV5-1 combines with J gene TRBJ2-7; TCRdb reports TRBD1, a call that lacks DNA to check it against. CDR3 length: 15 amino acids. Germline CDR1 is SGHRS and CDR2 is YFSETQ.

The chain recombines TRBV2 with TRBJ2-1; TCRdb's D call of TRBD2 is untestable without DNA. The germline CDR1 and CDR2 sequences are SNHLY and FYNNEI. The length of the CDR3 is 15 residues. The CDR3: CASSELAGGYNEQFF.

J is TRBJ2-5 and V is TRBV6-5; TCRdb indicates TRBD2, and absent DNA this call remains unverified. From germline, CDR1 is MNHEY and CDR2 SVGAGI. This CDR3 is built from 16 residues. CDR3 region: CASSSSLPGLSETQYF.

The CDR3 loop is CASSASGGSPDTQYF. This chain connects TRBV11-2 to TRBJ2-3; TCRdb indicates TRBD2, and absent DNA this call remains unverified. The CDR3 is 15 amino acids. Per the germline V gene, CDR1 is SGHAT and CDR2 is FQNNGV.

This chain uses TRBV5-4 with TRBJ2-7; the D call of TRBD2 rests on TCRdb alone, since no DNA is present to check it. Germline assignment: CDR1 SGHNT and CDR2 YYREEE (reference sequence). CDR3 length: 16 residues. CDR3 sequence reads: CASSFPAGGISYEQYF.

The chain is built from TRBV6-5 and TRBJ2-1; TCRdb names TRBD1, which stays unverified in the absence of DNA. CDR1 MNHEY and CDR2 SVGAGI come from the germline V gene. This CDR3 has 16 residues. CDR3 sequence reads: CASSYSQGTPNNEQFF.

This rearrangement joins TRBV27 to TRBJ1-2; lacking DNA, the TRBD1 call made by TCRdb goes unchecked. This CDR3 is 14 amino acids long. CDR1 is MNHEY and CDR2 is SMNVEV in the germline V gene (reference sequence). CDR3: CASSLTGGPYGYTF.

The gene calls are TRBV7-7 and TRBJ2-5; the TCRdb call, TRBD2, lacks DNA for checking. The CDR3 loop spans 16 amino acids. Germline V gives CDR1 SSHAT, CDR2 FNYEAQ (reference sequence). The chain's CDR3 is CASSLAGTSGKETQYF. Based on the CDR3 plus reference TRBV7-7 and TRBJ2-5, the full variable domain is GAGVSQSPRYKVTKRGQDVTLRCDPISSHATLYWYQQALGQGPEFLTYFNYEAQPDKSGLPSDRFSAERPEGSISTLTIQRTEQRDSAMYRCASSLAGTSGKETQYFGPGTRLLVL.

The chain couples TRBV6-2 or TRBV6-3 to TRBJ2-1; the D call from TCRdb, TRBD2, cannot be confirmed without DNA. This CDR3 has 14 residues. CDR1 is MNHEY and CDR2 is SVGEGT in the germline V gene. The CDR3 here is CASRPRNQGGEQFF.

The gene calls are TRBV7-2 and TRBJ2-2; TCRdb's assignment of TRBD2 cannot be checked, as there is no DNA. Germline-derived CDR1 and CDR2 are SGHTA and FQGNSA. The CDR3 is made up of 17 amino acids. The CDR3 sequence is CASSYPRGGRYTGELFF.

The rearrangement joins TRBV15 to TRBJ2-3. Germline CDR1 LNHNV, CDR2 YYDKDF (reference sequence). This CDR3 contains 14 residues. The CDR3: CATSRSQATDTQYF.

This CDR3 is CASSYSGGAHGYTF. V is TRBV6-2 or TRBV6-3 and J is TRBJ1-2; TCRdb calls TRBD1, which cannot be checked without DNA. Germline V gene sequence: CDR1 MNHEY, CDR2 SVGEGT. The CDR3 length is 14 residues.

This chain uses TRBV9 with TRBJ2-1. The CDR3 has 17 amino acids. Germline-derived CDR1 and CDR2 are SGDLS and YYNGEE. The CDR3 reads CASSAYYTPSSYNEQFF.

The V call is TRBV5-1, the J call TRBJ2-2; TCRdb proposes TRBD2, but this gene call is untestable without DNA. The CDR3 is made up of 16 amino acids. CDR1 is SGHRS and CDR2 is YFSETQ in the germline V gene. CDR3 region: CASSLPTGEGAGELFF.

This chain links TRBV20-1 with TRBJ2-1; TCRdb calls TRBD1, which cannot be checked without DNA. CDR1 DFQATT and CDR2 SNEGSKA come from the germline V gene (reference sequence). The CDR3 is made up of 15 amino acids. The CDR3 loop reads CSAKDADRGDVEQFF.

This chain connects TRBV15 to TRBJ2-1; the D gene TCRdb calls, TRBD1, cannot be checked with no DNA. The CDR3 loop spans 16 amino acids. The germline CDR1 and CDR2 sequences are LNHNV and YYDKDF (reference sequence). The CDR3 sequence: CATSRGGTTYLNEQFF.